The text below deals with one T cell receptor (beta chain). Its target is not known. This sample is part of a study of T cell responses to AZD1222 COVID-19 vaccine. Study findings and constraints: The study found Spike-specific TCR breadth and depth rose after two AZD1222 doses. Only after the peak T cell response were repertoires sampled. Seropositive status at baseline applied to only six AZD1222 recipients. Spike was spanned by vaccine-associated CD4 TCRs, which were dominant at 160-218 and 743-854.

The protocol was immunoSEQ multiplex PCR, while the TCRdb copy is restricted to in-frame clones and leaves out a portion. The table lists 150,000 or so clones, more than 80% of them singletons. The germline CDR1 and CDR2 sequences are LNHDA and SQIVND (reference sequence). V lost 5 bases and J lost 2, with 15 bases in between. The CDR3 contains 15 residues. The sample here was peripheral blood, taken on day 0 of AZD1222 vaccination. This rearrangement joins TRBV19 to TRBJ1-2; tentatively, D is TRBD1 (5 bases). This TCR was sampled from an adult in good health. In DNA, the CDR3 is TGTGCCAGTAGTGCGGATCCCCGGGGGAACTATGGCTACACCTTC. It yields the protein CASSADPRGNYGYTF. Filled out from reference TRBV19 and TRBJ1-2, the complete variable domain reads DGGITQSPKYLFRKEGQNVTLSCEQNLNHDAMYWYRQDPGQGLRLIYYSQIVNDFQKGDIAEGYSVSREKKESFPLTVTSAQKNPTAFYLCASSADPRGNYGYTFGSGTRLTVV.